This TCR beta chain was sequenced during a study of blood T cell repertoires in COVID-19. After removal of 2 bases from V and 10 bases from J, the junction contained 5 bases not matched to a gene. The CDR3 loop spans 15 amino acids. CDR1 is SGHTA, CDR2 FQGNSA, per germline. Libraries were prepared by immunoSEQ multiplex PCR; TCRdb keeps only in-frame clonotypes and omits some of them. The sample gives about 81,000 clones, roughly 86% of which show up once; 20% to 30% is in the top ten. Specimen: peripheral blood. The clonotype originates from a human donor in a cohort sampled during active COVID-19. V is TRBV7-2 and J is TRBJ1-6; the match to TRBD1 covers 10 bases. CDR3 bases: TGTGCCAGCAGCTTAAGTGGGACAGGGGTCTCACCCCTCCACTTT. As protein: CASSLSGTGVSPLHF.